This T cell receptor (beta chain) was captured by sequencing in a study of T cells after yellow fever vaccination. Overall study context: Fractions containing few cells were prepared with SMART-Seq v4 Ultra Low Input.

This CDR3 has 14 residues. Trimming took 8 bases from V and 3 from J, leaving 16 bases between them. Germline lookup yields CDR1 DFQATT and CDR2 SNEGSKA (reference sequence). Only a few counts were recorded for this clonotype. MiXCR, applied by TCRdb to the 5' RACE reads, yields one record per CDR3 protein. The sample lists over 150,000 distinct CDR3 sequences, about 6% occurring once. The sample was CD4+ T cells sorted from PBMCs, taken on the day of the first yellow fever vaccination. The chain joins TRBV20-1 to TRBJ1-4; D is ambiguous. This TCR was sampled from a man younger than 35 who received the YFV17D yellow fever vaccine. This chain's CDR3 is CSTGRPFANEKLFF. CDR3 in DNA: TGCAGTACGGGCCGCCCGTTCGCTAATGAAAAACTGTTTTTT.